The 25 T cell receptor beta chains below all came from one sample that was sequenced in a study of T cells in localized non-small cell lung cancer. Produced via immunoSEQ multiplex PCR; TCRdb's table is partial and in-frame only. The sample lists tens of thousands of clones; around four fifths were seen once. The sample in question was peripheral blood, obtained before any cancer treatment. The source of these receptors is a male donor aged 60 or over with stage II squamous cell lung carcinoma.

This clone turned up a few times. The CDR3 sequence: CASSEGASGNNEQFF. The CDR3 DNA follows: TGTGCCAGTAGTGAAGGGGCTAGCGGGAACAATGAGCAGTTCTTC. The V gene is TRBV19, the J gene TRBJ2-1; 9 nucleotides line up with TRBD2. After removal of 5 bases from V and 5 bases from J, the junction contained 7 bases not matched to a gene. The CDR3 runs to 15 residues. Germline V gene sequence: CDR1 LNHDA, CDR2 SQIVND (reference sequence).

This clone has only one observation. The chain uses TRBV6-1 and TRBJ1-2; D perhaps matches TRBD1 (5 bases). The V and J ends lost 2 bases and 2 bases respectively, with 12 bases between them. The germline CDR1 and CDR2 sequences are MNHNS and SASEGT. The CDR3 totals 15 residues. The chain's CDR3 is CASSEWGRQNYGYTF. The CDR3 DNA is TGTGCCAGCAGTGAATGGGGCAGACAAAACTATGGCTACACCTTC.

The CDR3 DNA reads as TGCGCCAGCAGCCGGGGTGCCTACAATGAGCAGTTCTTC. Amino acids: CASSRGAYNEQFF. The chain carries TRBV4-1 and TRBJ2-1; D is unresolved. The germline V gene encodes CDR1 MGHRA and CDR2 YSYEKL. The CDR3 runs 13 residues. The V end was cut by 4 bases, the J end by 2 bases, with 6 bases between.

This chain connects TRBV5-6 to TRBJ1-2; D not resolved. The CDR3 runs to 13 residues. Trimming removed 4 bases at V and 4 bases at J, with 11 bases between. Germline V gene sequence: CDR1 SGHDT, CDR2 YYEEEE. CDR3: CASSPNDFYGYTF. The CDR3, as DNA: TGTGCCAGCAGCCCCAACGACTTCTATGGCTACACCTTC.

V and J are TRBV19 and TRBJ2-3, with 10 bases identical to TRBD2. This CDR3 has 18 residues. From germline, CDR1 is LNHDA and CDR2 SQIVND (reference sequence). Trimming removed 3 bases from V and 4 bases from J; junction bases left unmatched: 13. The chain's CDR3 is CASSIGAAGGKSADTQYF. As DNA, the CDR3 is TGTGCCAGTAGTATTGGAGCAGCGGGGGGGAAGTCTGCAGATACGCAGTATTTT. Full variable domain (rest looked up from reference TRBV19 and TRBJ2-3): DGGITQSPKYLFRKEGQNVTLSCEQNLNHDAMYWYRQDPGQGLRLIYYSQIVNDFQKGDIAEGYSVSREKKESFPLTVTSAQKNPTAFYLCASSIGAAGGKSADTQYFGPGTRLTVL.

The chain is built from TRBV11-2 and TRBJ2-5; D is possibly TRBD1 (6 bases). Trimming took off 5 bases at V and 1 base at J, with 14 bases between the two ends. This CDR3 is built from 15 residues. Germline loops: CDR1 SGHAT, CDR2 FQNNGV. CDR3 DNA: TGTGCCAGCAGCACCGGACAGATTACCCAAGAGACCCAGTACTTC. The encoded protein is CASSTGQITQETQYF.

This clone was found once. V usage is TRBV25-1 and J usage is TRBJ1-4; D not resolved. Germline CDR1 MGHDK, CDR2 SYGVNS. The CDR3 length is 11 residues. The V and J ends lost 2 bases and 5 bases respectively, with 0 bases between them. The CDR3 DNA sequence: TGTGCCAGCAGTGAAAATGAAAAACTGTTTTTT. Its translation: CASSENEKLFF.

V is TRBV20-1 and J is TRBJ2-5, with D tentatively TRBD2 (6 bases). V lost 6 bases, J lost 5 bases, and 10 bases lay in between. CDR1 is DFQATT, CDR2 SNEGSKA, per germline (reference sequence). This CDR3 is 11 amino acids long. CDR3 nucleotides: TGCAGTGCAACCGGGAGTGAGACCCAGTACTTC. Translated: CSATGSETQYF.

The chain carries TRBV15 and TRBJ2-3; D call uncertain. V was shortened by 8 bases and J by 7 bases, with 10 bases between the two germline ends. Germline values: CDR1 LNHNV, CDR2 YYDKDF (reference sequence). The CDR3 is made up of 11 amino acids. CDR3 DNA: TGTGCCACCGCGGATGTATATACGCAGTATTTT. Amino acid sequence: CATADVYTQYF.

The V and J genes are TRBV28 and TRBJ2-5; weak D call: TRBD1 (6 bases). Germline V gives CDR1 MDHEN, CDR2 SYDVKM. This CDR3 spans 16 amino acids. V shed 3 bases and J shed 0 bases, with 14 bases lying between them. CDR3 sequence: CASSFPSGQHQETQYF. CDR3 bases: TGTGCCAGCAGTTTTCCTTCCGGACAGCACCAAGAGACCCAGTACTTC.

The CDR3 DNA follows: TGTGCCAGCAGCCCCCCGAACACTGAAGCTTTCTTT. It codes for CASSPPNTEAFF. V gene TRBV7-9 combines with J gene TRBJ1-1; D is unclear. CDR1 is SEHNR, CDR2 FQNEAQ, per germline (reference sequence). There are 12 residues in the CDR3. Trimming pared 5 bases from V and 1 base from J, leaving 5 bases between.

The V gene is TRBV7-6, the J gene TRBJ2-3; a possible D gene is TRBD2 (6 bases). Per the germline V gene, CDR1 is SGHVS and CDR2 is FNYEAQ. Trimming left V 1 base short and J 1 base short, with 9 bases between. There are 15 residues in the CDR3. CDR3 DNA sequence: TGTGCCAGCAGCTTAGAAGCTAGCGGCACAGATACGCAGTATTTT. Protein sequence: CASSLEASGTDTQYF.

V and J are TRBV30 and TRBJ1-3; D remains ambiguous. The germline gives CDR1 GTSNPN, CDR2 SVGIG (reference sequence). The V end was cut by 0 bases, the J end by 3 bases, with 12 bases between. The CDR3 is made up of 15 amino acids. CDR3 bases: TGTGCCTGGAGTGTACGACGGATTTATGGAAACACCATATATTTT. Translating gives CAWSVRRIYGNTIYF.

In its sample, this clone was seen once. The CDR3 is CAWSRAGPSMTQFF. The CDR3 nucleotides are TGTGCCTGGAGTAGAGCGGGGCCTTCAATGACGCAGTTCTTC. The chain links TRBV30 to TRBJ2-1; 7 positions agree with TRBD2. The CDR3 spans 14 residues. Germline CDR1 reads GTSNPN; CDR2 reads SVGIG (reference sequence). V was clipped by 2 bases and J by 12 bases; unmatched bases: 13.

J is TRBJ2-2 and V is TRBV5-1; 7 nucleotides line up with TRBD1. Losses at the gene ends were 4 bases for V and 0 bases for J; bases not matched to a gene: 6. The CDR3 length is 16 residues. Germline loops: CDR1 SGHRS, CDR2 YFSETQ. CDR3 DNA sequence: TGCGCCAGCAGCCAACAGGGGCAGGCGAACACCGGGGAGCTGTTTTTT. Amino acid sequence: CASSQQGQANTGELFF.

This chain connects TRBV29-1 to TRBJ1-2; D uncertain. V was trimmed by 4 bases and J by 0 bases, leaving 9 bases between them. The CDR3 totals 13 residues. CDR1 is SQVTM and CDR2 is ANQGSEA in the germline V gene. In DNA, the CDR3 is TGCAGCGTTGCCAACGCAGCTAACTATGGCTACACCTTC. It translates to CSVANAANYGYTF. The whole variable domain, remainder taken from reference TRBV29-1 and TRBJ1-2, is SAVISQKPSRDICQRGTSLTIQCQVDSQVTMMFWYRQQPGQSLTLIATANQGSEATYESGFVIDKFPISRPNLTFSTLTVSNMSPEDSSIYLCSVANAANYGYTFGSGTRLTVV.

This clone was counted a single time. V gene TRBV6-1 combines with J gene TRBJ1-2; D is possibly TRBD1 (5 bases). With 5 bases removed from V and 8 bases from J, the gap between germline ends came to 12 bases. Looked up from germline, CDR1 is MNHNS and CDR2 is SASEGT. The CDR3 runs 12 residues. CDR3 residues: CASSFDRLGYTF. Here the CDR3 DNA reads TGTGCCAGCAGTTTCGACAGACTAGGCTACACCTTC.

This sequence joins TRBV7-8 and TRBJ1-3, with 7 bases identical to TRBD1. With 1 base clipped from V and 3 bases from J, the junction kept 3 bases outside the gene matches. Germline V gene sequence: CDR1 SGHVS, CDR2 FQNEAQ. CDR3 size: 15 residues. The CDR3 bases are TGTGCCAGCAGCTTAGTGGGGACAGATGGAAACACCATATATTTT. It codes for CASSLVGTDGNTIYF.

V and J are TRBV4-2 and TRBJ1-1; D is possibly TRBD1 (5 bases). CDR3 size: 15 residues. Germline lookup yields CDR1 LGHNA and CDR2 YNFKEQ. The V gene lost 4 bases and the J gene lost 4 bases, with 16 bases spanning the gap. The CDR3 bases are TGTGCCAGCAGCCTCGCAGGGATGCAGGGCACTGAAGCTTTCTTT. The encoded protein is CASSLAGMQGTEAFF.

The V call is TRBV11-2, the J call TRBJ1-2; D is unclear. The V and J ends lost 4 bases and 7 bases respectively, with 13 bases between them. The CDR3 length is 13 residues. The germline CDR1 and CDR2 sequences are SGHAT and FQNNGV. The DNA of the CDR3 is TGTGCCAGCAGCTGGACTAACGATCGTGGCTACACCTTC. Residues: CASSWTNDRGYTF.

This chain uses TRBV5-1 with TRBJ1-1, with 7 bases aligning to TRBD1. Germline V CDR1 and CDR2: SGHRS, YFSETQ. CDR3 length: 13 residues. Losses at the gene ends were 0 bases for V and 11 bases for J; bases not matched to a gene: 7. CDR3 loop: CASSLDQGVDAFF. Here the CDR3 DNA reads TGCGCCAGCAGCTTGGATCAGGGGGTCGACGCTTTCTTT.

The gene calls are TRBV4-1 and TRBJ2-7; TRBD1 aligns across 7 bases. J was trimmed by 6 bases and V by 1 base; bases with no gene match: 9. The CDR3 length is 15 residues. In germline, CDR1 is MGHRA, CDR2 YSYEKL. This CDR3 is CASSQAPWTGGEQYF. In DNA, the CDR3 is TGCGCCAGCAGCCAAGCGCCATGGACAGGAGGCGAGCAGTACTTC.

This rearrangement joins TRBV18 to TRBJ2-7; 9 bases are shared with TRBD1. Trimming cost V 4 bases and J 7 bases; bases outside gene matches: 8. The CDR3 runs to 14 residues. Germline CDR1 KGHSH, CDR2 LQKENI. CDR3 sequence reads: CASSQWDRVGEQYF. The CDR3 DNA sequence: TGTGCCAGCTCACAATGGGACAGGGTAGGAGAGCAGTACTTC.

This clone occurred once. The gene calls are TRBV9 and TRBJ1-2, with D possibly being TRBD1 (6 bases). From germline, CDR1 is SGDLS and CDR2 YYNGEE. CDR3 length: 14 residues. Trimming shortened V by 4 bases and J by 4 bases, and 14 bases separated the two germline ends. This CDR3 reads CASSTRTASYGYTF. The CDR3 bases are TGTGCCAGCAGCACTAGGACAGCCTCCTATGGCTACACCTTC.

This clone was detected only once. The chain combines TRBV6-1 with TRBJ1-6, with 7 bases identical to TRBD1. Per germline, CDR1 MNHNS and CDR2 SASEGT. The CDR3 runs 15 residues. V lost 2 bases to trimming and J lost 7 bases; unmatched junction nucleotides: 5. CDR3 sequence reads: CASSETGTANSPLHF. In DNA form, the CDR3 reads TGTGCCAGCAGTGAAACCGGGACAGCGAATTCACCCCTCCACTTT.